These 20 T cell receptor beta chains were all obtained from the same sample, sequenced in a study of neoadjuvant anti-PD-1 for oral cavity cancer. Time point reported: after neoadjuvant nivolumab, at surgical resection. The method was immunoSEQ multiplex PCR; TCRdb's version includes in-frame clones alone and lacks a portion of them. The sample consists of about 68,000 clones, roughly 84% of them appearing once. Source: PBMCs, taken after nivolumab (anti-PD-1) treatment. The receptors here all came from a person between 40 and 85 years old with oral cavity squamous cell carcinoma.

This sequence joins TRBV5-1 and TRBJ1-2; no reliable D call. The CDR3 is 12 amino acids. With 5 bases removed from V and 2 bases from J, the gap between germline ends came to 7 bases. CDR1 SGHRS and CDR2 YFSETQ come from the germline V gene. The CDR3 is CASSRSNYGYTF. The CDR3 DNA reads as TGCGCCAGCAGTCGGTCCAACTATGGCTACACCTTC.

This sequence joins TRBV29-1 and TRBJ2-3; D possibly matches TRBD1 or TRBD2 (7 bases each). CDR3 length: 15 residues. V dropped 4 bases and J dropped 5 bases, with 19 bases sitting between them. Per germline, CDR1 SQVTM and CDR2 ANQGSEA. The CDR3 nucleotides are TGCAGCGTTGGGGGAGGGACCCAGGGGGGAGATACGCAGTATTTT. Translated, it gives CSVGGGTQGGDTQYF.

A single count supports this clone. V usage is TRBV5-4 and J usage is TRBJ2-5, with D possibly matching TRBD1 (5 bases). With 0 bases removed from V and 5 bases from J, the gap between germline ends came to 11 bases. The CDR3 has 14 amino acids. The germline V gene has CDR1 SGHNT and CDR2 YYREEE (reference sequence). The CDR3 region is CASSLEGRRETQYF. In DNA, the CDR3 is TGTGCCAGCAGCTTGGAGGGGCGCCGGGAGACCCAGTACTTC.

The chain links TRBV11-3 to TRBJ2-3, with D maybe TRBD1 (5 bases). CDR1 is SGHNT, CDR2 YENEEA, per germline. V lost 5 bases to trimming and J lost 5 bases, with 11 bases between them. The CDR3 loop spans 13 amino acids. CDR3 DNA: TGTGCCAGCAGCCTCCAGGACAAAGATACGCAGTATTTT. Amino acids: CASSLQDKDTQYF.

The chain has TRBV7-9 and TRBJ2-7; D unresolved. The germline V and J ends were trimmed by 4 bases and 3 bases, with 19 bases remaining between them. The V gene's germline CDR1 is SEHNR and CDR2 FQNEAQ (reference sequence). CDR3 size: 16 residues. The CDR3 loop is CASSSQETKLGYEQYF. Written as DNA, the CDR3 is TGTGCCAGCAGCTCCCAAGAGACCAAATTGGGCTACGAGCAGTACTTC.

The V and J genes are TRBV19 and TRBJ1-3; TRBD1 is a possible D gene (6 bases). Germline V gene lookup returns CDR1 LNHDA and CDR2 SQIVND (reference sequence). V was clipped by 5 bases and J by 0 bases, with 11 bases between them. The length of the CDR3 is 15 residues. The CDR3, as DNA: TGTGCCAGTAGTTTGGGACACCGCTCTGGAAACACCATATATTTT. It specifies CASSLGHRSGNTIYF.

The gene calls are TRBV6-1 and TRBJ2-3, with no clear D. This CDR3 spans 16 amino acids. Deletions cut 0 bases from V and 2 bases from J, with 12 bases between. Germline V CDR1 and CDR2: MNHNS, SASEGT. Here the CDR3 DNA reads TGTGCCAGCAGTGAAGCGGTCGGCGAACCCACAGATACGCAGTATTTT. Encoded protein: CASSEAVGEPTDTQYF.

CDR3 sequence: CASSFSLDRVTYEQYF. The DNA of the CDR3 is TGTGCCAGCAGCTTCTCTCTGGACAGGGTAACCTACGAGCAGTACTTC. This chain uses TRBV11-2 with TRBJ2-7; TRBD1 matches 8 bases. J lost 2 bases, V lost 3 bases, and 9 bases had no gene match. The CDR3 spans 16 residues. The V gene's germline CDR1 is SGHAT and CDR2 FQNNGV.

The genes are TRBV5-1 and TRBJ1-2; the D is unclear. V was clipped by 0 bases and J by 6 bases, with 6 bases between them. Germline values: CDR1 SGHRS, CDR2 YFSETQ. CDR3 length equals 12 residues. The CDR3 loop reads CASSLEGNGYTF. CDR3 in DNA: TGCGCCAGCAGCTTGGAGGGAAATGGCTACACCTTC.

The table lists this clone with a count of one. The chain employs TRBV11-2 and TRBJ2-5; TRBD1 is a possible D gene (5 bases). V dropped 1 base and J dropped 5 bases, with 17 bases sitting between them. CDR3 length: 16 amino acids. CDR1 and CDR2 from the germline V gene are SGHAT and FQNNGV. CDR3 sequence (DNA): TGTGCCAGCAGCTTAGCAAGACAGTACCCTGGGGAGACCCAGTACTTC. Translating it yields CASSLARQYPGETQYF.

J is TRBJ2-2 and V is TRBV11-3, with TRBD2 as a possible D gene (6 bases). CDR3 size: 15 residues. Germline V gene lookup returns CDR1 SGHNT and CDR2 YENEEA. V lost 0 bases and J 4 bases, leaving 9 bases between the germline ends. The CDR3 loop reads CASSLDGGSTGELFF. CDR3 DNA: TGTGCCAGCAGCTTAGATGGGGGGAGCACCGGGGAGCTGTTTTTT.

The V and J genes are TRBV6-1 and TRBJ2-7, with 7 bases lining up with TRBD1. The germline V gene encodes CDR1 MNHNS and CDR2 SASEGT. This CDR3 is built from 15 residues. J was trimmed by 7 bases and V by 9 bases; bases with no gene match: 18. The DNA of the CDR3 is TGTGCCAGTAGCGTTACAGGGGCTATCCCGGTTGAGCAGTACTTC. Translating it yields CASSVTGAIPVEQYF.

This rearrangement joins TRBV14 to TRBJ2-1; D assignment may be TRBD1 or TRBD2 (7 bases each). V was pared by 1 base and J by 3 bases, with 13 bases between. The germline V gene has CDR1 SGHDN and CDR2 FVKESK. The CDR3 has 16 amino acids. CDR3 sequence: CASSQVGGGSYNEQFF. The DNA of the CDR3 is TGTGCCAGCAGCCAAGTAGGGGGCGGGAGCTACAATGAGCAGTTCTTC.

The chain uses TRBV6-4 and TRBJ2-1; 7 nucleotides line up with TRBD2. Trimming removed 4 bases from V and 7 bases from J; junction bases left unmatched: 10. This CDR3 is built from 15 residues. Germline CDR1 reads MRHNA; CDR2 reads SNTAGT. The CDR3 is CASSASGTTSNEQFF. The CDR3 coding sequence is TGTGCCAGCAGTGCCTCCGGGACTACCTCGAATGAGCAGTTCTTC.

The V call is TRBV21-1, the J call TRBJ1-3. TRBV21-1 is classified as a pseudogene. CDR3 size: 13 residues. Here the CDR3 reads CASSKAGGNTIYF. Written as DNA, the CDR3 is TGTGCCAGCAGCAAAGCAGGAGGAAACACCATATATTTT.

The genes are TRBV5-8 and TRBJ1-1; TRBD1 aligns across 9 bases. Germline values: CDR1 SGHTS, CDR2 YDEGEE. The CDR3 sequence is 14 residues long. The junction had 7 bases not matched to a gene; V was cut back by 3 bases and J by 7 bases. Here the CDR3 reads CASSSGQGTGEAFF. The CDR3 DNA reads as TGTGCCAGCAGCTCCGGACAGGGGACTGGTGAAGCTTTCTTT.

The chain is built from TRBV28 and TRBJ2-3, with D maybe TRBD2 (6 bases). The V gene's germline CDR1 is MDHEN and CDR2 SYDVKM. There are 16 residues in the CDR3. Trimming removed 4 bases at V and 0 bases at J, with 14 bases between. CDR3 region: CASSSIGLKSTDTQYF. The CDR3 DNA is TGTGCCAGCAGTTCTATCGGACTAAAAAGCACAGATACGCAGTATTTT.

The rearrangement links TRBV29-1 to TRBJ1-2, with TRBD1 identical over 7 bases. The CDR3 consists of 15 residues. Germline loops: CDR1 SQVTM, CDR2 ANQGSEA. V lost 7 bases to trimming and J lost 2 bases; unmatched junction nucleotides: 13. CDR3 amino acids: CSATRGTVANYGYTF. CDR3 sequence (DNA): TGCAGCGCTACCAGGGGGACTGTGGCAAACTATGGCTACACCTTC.

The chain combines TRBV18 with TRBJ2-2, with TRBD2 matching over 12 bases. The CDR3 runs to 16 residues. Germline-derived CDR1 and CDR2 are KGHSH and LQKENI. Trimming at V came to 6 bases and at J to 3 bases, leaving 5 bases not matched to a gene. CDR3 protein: CASSRGTSGHTGELFF. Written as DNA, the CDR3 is TGTGCCAGCTCCCGCGGGACTAGCGGGCACACCGGGGAGCTGTTTTTT.

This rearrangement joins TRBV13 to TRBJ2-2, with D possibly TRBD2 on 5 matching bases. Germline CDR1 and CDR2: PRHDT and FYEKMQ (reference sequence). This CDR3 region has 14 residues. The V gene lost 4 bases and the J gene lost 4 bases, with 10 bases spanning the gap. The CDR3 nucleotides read TGTGCCAGCAGCTCGAACAGCGGCACCGGGGAGCTGTTTTTT. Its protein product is CASSSNSGTGELFF.